This T cell receptor beta chain was identified during a study of CD8+CD57+ T cells in acquired aplastic anemia. Overall study context: Each DNA sample taken from sorted CD4+ and CD8+ cells came to approximately 3.2 ug on average. Study observations and caveats: There were twenty-nine CD8+ CDR3 sequences that occurred in both patients and controls. No significant patient-versus-control difference appeared in CD8+ Simpson's diversity.

Trimming took 5 bases from V and 2 from J, leaving 12 bases between them. Germline assignment: CDR1 LNHNV and CDR2 YYDKDF (reference sequence). CDR3 length equals 14 residues. All patients picked for sequencing had shown, by flow cytometry, an expansion of CD8+CD57+ cells. As for this clonotype: What it recognizes is unknown.

Genomic DNA provided the template from which TCR beta VDJ and CDR3 profiles were obtained. MiXCR, applied by TCRdb to the reads, yields one record per CDR3 protein. The top ten hold over 7.5% of the sample, which has approximately 190,000 distinct CDR3 sequences, roughly half seen once. The sample was sorted CD4+, CD8+, or CD8+CD57+ T cells (not recorded which) from PBMCs. This clonotype was obtained from a human donor with aplastic anemia. V usage is TRBV15 and J usage is TRBJ1-2; D remains ambiguous. The CDR3 here is CATSPSQDNYGYTF. In nucleotides, the CDR3 is TGTGCCACCAGCCCCAGCCAGGACAACTATGGCTACACCTTC.